A selection of T cell receptor beta chains follows, all from one sample in a study of blood T cell repertoires in COVID-19. TCRdb's copy holds only in-frame clones and misses some; the assay was immunoSEQ multiplex PCR. This table holds 350,000 to 450,000 clones, 89% found once. Material: peripheral blood. The receptors stem from a middle-aged woman with COVID-19, enrolled during active disease. Each CDR3 is given with its conserved first and last residue. A D gene is named only where the DNA matches it firmly. Rows give clone size only sometimes, using once, few, many, or a class for an expanded clone.

d_call: TRBD2; j_call: TRBJ2-2; v_call: TRBV7-3; clone_size: -; cdr3_nt: TGTGCCAGCAGCCAGCGGGGGGGTACGAACACCGGGGAGCTGTTTTTT; cdr3_aa: CASSQRGGTNTGELFF
d_call: -; j_call: TRBJ1-4; v_call: TRBV19; clone_size: -; cdr3_nt: TGTGCCAGTAGTATGCAGGGTTTTGAAAAACTGTTTTTT; cdr3_aa: CASSMQGFEKLFF
d_call: TRBD1; j_call: TRBJ1-5; v_call: TRBV6-5; clone_size: -; cdr3_nt: TGTGCCAGCGGGGGGACAGCTAATAGCAATCAGCCCCAGCATTTT; cdr3_aa: CASGGTANSNQPQHF
d_call: TRBD1; j_call: TRBJ1-3; v_call: TRBV30; clone_size: -; cdr3_nt: TGTGCCTGGAGCCCTCTGACAGGGGAGGGAGGAAACACCATATATTTT; cdr3_aa: CAWSPLTGEGGNTIYF
d_call: -; j_call: TRBJ1-2; v_call: TRBV6-6; clone_size: -; cdr3_nt: TGTGCCAGCAGTTATGGCGGCTACACCTTC; cdr3_aa: CASSYGGYTF
d_call: TRBD1; j_call: TRBJ1-6; v_call: TRBV30; clone_size: -; cdr3_nt: TGTGCCTGGAGTGTCCGTATGACAGGGGATAATTCACCCCTCCACTTT; cdr3_aa: CAWSVRMTGDNSPLHF
d_call: -; j_call: TRBJ1-1; v_call: TRBV6-5; clone_size: -; cdr3_nt: TGTGTTACACAAAGCGGTGGGCTGAACACTGAAGCTTTCTTT; cdr3_aa: CVTQSGGLNTEAFF
d_call: -; j_call: TRBJ1-3; v_call: TRBV28; clone_size: -; cdr3_nt: TGTGCCAGCAGTTTATATATCACGGGGACTTCGGGAAACACCATATATTTT; cdr3_aa: CASSLYITGTSGNTIYF
d_call: TRBD1; j_call: TRBJ2-7; v_call: TRBV5-6; clone_size: -; cdr3_nt: TGTGCCAGCAGCTTGGTTCAGCTAAGGGACAGCTCCTACGAGCAGTACTTC; cdr3_aa: CASSLVQLRDSSYEQYF
d_call: -; j_call: TRBJ2-5; v_call: TRBV5-1; clone_size: -; cdr3_nt: TGCGCCAGCAGCCTTTGGGGCCTCCAAGAGACCCAGTACTTC; cdr3_aa: CASSLWGLQETQYF
d_call: TRBD1; j_call: TRBJ1-2; v_call: TRBV18; clone_size: few; cdr3_nt: TGTGCCAGCTCACCACGTGCAGGGGGTGGCTACACCTTC; cdr3_aa: CASSPRAGGGYTF
d_call: -; j_call: TRBJ2-7; v_call: TRBV23-1; clone_size: -; cdr3_nt: TGCGCCAGCAGTCGACCACCCGACATAAACTACGAGCAGTACTTC; cdr3_aa: CASSRPPDINYEQYF
d_call: TRBD2; j_call: TRBJ2-1; v_call: TRBV7-3; clone_size: -; cdr3_nt: TGTGCCAGCAGCTTGCGGACTAGCGGCGTTTACAATGAGCAGTTCTTC; cdr3_aa: CASSLRTSGVYNEQFF
d_call: TRBD1; j_call: TRBJ1-5; v_call: TRBV7-2; clone_size: -; cdr3_nt: TGTGCCAGCAGCTTTGGACAGGGAGGTCAGCCCCAGCATTTT; cdr3_aa: CASSFGQGGQPQHF
d_call: TRBD2; j_call: TRBJ2-1; v_call: TRBV9; clone_size: -; cdr3_nt: TGTGCCAGCAGCGTAGGACTAGCGGGGGGGCTTACCTACAATGAGCAGTTCTTC; cdr3_aa: CASSVGLAGGLTYNEQFF
d_call: -; j_call: TRBJ2-7; v_call: TRBV27; clone_size: once; cdr3_nt: TGTGCCAGCAGTTTAGAATCTGCGCGGGGTACCTCCTACGAGCAGTACTTC; cdr3_aa: CASSLESARGTSYEQYF
d_call: -; j_call: TRBJ1-1; v_call: TRBV30; clone_size: -; cdr3_nt: TGTGCCTGGAGTGTAATGGGGGGGAACACTGAAGCTTTCTTT; cdr3_aa: CAWSVMGGNTEAFF
d_call: TRBD2; j_call: TRBJ2-1; v_call: TRBV27; clone_size: -; cdr3_nt: TGTGCCAGCAGTTGGCCAGGGACTAGCGGGAATAAGAGCTCCTACAATGAGCAGTTCTTC; cdr3_aa: CASSWPGTSGNKSSYNEQFF
d_call: TRBD1; j_call: TRBJ2-7; v_call: TRBV29-1; clone_size: -; cdr3_nt: TGCAGCGTTGAAAGACAGGGCTTAAGCGAGCAGTACTTC; cdr3_aa: CSVERQGLSEQYF
d_call: TRBD1; j_call: TRBJ1-1; v_call: TRBV7-2; clone_size: -; cdr3_nt: TGTGCCAGCACCTCCTGGGCAAACAGGGGGATCACTGAAGCTTTCTTT; cdr3_aa: CASTSWANRGITEAFF
d_call: TRBD1; j_call: TRBJ1-2; v_call: TRBV9; clone_size: -; cdr3_nt: TGTGCCAGCAGCTTAACTCACAGGGGGAACTATGGCTACACCTTC; cdr3_aa: CASSLTHRGNYGYTF
d_call: TRBD2; j_call: TRBJ2-7; v_call: TRBV6-2/TRBV6-3; clone_size: -; cdr3_nt: TGTGCCAGCAGTTATGGGACTAGCGACTACGAGCAGTACTTC; cdr3_aa: CASSYGTSDYEQYF
d_call: -; j_call: TRBJ1-2; v_call: TRBV7-3; clone_size: -; cdr3_nt: TGTGCCAGCAGCTTAGGCCCCGAGGATCACTATGGCTACACCTTC; cdr3_aa: CASSLGPEDHYGYTF
d_call: TRBD1; j_call: TRBJ1-6; v_call: TRBV7-9; clone_size: -; cdr3_nt: TGTGCCAGCGCTAGGGGGCGAGAATCACCCCTCCACTTT; cdr3_aa: CASARGRESPLHF
d_call: TRBD1; j_call: TRBJ2-7; v_call: TRBV5-1; clone_size: -; cdr3_nt: TGCGCCAGCGGACCGGGACAGACCTACGAGCAGTACTTC; cdr3_aa: CASGPGQTYEQYF
d_call: -; j_call: TRBJ2-3; v_call: TRBV28; clone_size: -; cdr3_nt: TGTGCCAGCAGTTTCCAGGGATTAGATACGCAGTATTTT; cdr3_aa: CASSFQGLDTQYF
d_call: TRBD1; j_call: TRBJ1-1; v_call: TRBV18; clone_size: -; cdr3_nt: TGTGCCAGCTCACAGGGGGCGAGCACTGAAGCTTTCTTT; cdr3_aa: CASSQGASTEAFF
d_call: TRBD1; j_call: TRBJ1-1; v_call: TRBV25-1; clone_size: -; cdr3_nt: TGTGCCAGCAGTGAAGCCGGGACAGGAAGCCAACGGGCTGAAGCTTTCTTT; cdr3_aa: CASSEAGTGSQRAEAFF
d_call: TRBD1; j_call: TRBJ2-2; v_call: TRBV9; clone_size: -; cdr3_nt: TGTGCCAGCAGCATAGGACAGGGGATTTTAGCCGGGGAGCTGTTTTTT; cdr3_aa: CASSIGQGILAGELFF
d_call: TRBD1; j_call: TRBJ2-1; v_call: TRBV7-2; clone_size: -; cdr3_nt: TGTGCCAGCAGCCGGACCGGGACAGGGGGAGGAAATAATGAGCAGTTCTTC; cdr3_aa: CASSRTGTGGGNNEQFF
d_call: -; j_call: TRBJ1-4; v_call: TRBV19; clone_size: -; cdr3_nt: TGTGCCAGTAGAAGACAGGTTAATGAAAAACTGTTTTTT; cdr3_aa: CASRRQVNEKLFF
d_call: TRBD1; j_call: TRBJ2-1; v_call: TRBV24-1; clone_size: -; cdr3_nt: TGTGCCACCAGTGACCGGGACAGTTACAATGAGCAGTTCTTC; cdr3_aa: CATSDRDSYNEQFF
d_call: TRBD1; j_call: TRBJ2-2; v_call: TRBV6-4; clone_size: -; cdr3_nt: TGTGCCAGCAGTCCAAACAGGGGCAGGGAGCTGTTTTTT; cdr3_aa: CASSPNRGRELFF
d_call: TRBD1; j_call: TRBJ2-7; v_call: TRBV5-1; clone_size: -; cdr3_nt: TGCGCCAGCAGCCTGGGGACAGCCGATAGCTCCTACGAGCAGTACTTC; cdr3_aa: CASSLGTADSSYEQYF
d_call: TRBD2; j_call: TRBJ2-7; v_call: TRBV7-2; clone_size: -; cdr3_nt: TGTGCCAGCAGCTTGGGACTAGCGGGTTCCTACGAGCAGTACTTC; cdr3_aa: CASSLGLAGSYEQYF
d_call: TRBD1; j_call: TRBJ2-5; v_call: TRBV7-9; clone_size: -; cdr3_nt: TGTGCCAGCAGCTTAAGGCGGACAGGGAACGGAGAGACCCAGTACTTC; cdr3_aa: CASSLRRTGNGETQYF
d_call: -; j_call: TRBJ1-5; v_call: TRBV28; clone_size: -; cdr3_nt: TGTGCCAGCAGTTTAGTAGTCAATCAGCCCCAGCATTTT; cdr3_aa: CASSLVVNQPQHF
d_call: TRBD1; j_call: TRBJ1-2; v_call: TRBV19; clone_size: -; cdr3_nt: TGTGCCAGTACCTACAGGACAGGGTCGATCGGAGGCTACACCTTC; cdr3_aa: CASTYRTGSIGGYTF
d_call: -; j_call: TRBJ2-5; v_call: TRBV7-2; clone_size: -; cdr3_nt: TGTGCCAGCAGCCGCCCACGGGGTTTCGAGACCCAGTACTTC; cdr3_aa: CASSRPRGFETQYF
d_call: TRBD1; j_call: TRBJ2-7; v_call: TRBV6-6; clone_size: -; cdr3_nt: TGTGCCAGCAGTCGAGTTACCGGGACAGGGGTCGTAGGGGAGCAGTACTTC; cdr3_aa: CASSRVTGTGVVGEQYF
d_call: -; j_call: TRBJ1-1; v_call: TRBV6-5; clone_size: -; cdr3_nt: TGTGCCAGCAGTTACTCGATCGGGAGGAACACTGAAGCTTTCTTT; cdr3_aa: CASSYSIGRNTEAFF
d_call: -; j_call: TRBJ1-2; v_call: TRBV30; clone_size: -; cdr3_nt: TGTGCCTGGGGCAGGGCGGGGGACTATGGCTACACCTTC; cdr3_aa: CAWGRAGDYGYTF
d_call: -; j_call: TRBJ1-5; v_call: TRBV6-5; clone_size: once; cdr3_nt: TGTGCCAGCAGTTGGGCAGGGAAACAGCCCCAGCATTTT; cdr3_aa: CASSWAGKQPQHF
d_call: -; j_call: TRBJ1-4; v_call: TRBV9; clone_size: -; cdr3_nt: TGTGCCAGCAGCGTAGCTGGGGGGGAAAAACTGTTTTTT; cdr3_aa: CASSVAGGEKLFF
d_call: -; j_call: TRBJ2-7; v_call: TRBV7-9; clone_size: -; cdr3_nt: TGTGCCAGCAGCCGGACGGGAGAGCAGTACTTC; cdr3_aa: CASSRTGEQYF
d_call: -; j_call: TRBJ2-1; v_call: TRBV7-6; clone_size: -; cdr3_nt: TGTGCCAGCAGCTTAGAACCCCCTCGGGCCTACAATGAGCAGTTCTTC; cdr3_aa: CASSLEPPRAYNEQFF
d_call: -; j_call: TRBJ2-1; v_call: TRBV10-3; clone_size: -; cdr3_nt: TGTGCCATCAGACCGACCAAACATTCAGGCATGGACTACAATGAGCAGTTCTTC; cdr3_aa: CAIRPTKHSGMDYNEQFF
d_call: -; j_call: TRBJ2-7; v_call: TRBV5-1; clone_size: -; cdr3_nt: TGCGCCAGCAGCTTGGGGCCGCCGGGAGTCTCCTACGAGCAGTACTTC; cdr3_aa: CASSLGPPGVSYEQYF